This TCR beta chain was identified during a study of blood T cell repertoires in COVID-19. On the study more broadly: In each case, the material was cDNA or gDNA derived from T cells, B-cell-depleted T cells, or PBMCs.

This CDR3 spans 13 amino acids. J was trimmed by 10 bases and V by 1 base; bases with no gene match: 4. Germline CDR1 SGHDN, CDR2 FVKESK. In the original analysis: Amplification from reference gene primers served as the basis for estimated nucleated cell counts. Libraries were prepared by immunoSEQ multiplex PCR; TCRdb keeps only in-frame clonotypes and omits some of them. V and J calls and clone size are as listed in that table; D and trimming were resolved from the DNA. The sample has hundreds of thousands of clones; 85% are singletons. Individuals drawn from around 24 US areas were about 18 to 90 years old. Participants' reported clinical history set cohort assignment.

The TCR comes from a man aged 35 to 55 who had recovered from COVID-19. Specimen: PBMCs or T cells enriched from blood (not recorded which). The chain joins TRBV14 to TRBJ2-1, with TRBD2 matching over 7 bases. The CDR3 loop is CASSQAGGNEQFF. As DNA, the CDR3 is TGTGCCAGCAGCCAAGCGGGGGGTAACGAGCAGTTCTTC. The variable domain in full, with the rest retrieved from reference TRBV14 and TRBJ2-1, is EAGVTQFPSHSVIEKGQTVTLRCDPISGHDNLYWYRRVMGKEIKFLLHFVKESKQDESGMPNNRFLAERTGGTYSTLKVQPAELEDSGVYFCASSQAGGNEQFFGPGTRLTVL.